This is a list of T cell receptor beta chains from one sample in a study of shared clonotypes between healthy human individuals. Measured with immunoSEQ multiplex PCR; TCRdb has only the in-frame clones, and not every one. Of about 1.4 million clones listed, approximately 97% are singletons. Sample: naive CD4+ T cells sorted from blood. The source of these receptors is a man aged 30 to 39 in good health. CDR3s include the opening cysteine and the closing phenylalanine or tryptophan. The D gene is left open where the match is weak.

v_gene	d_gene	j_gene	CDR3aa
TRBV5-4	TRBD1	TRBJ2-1	CASSVDRAHYNEQFF
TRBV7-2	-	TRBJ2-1	CASSLAGLPSYNEQFF
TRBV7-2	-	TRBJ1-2	CASSFPGGSGYTF
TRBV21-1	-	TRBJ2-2	CASSKGGIFSGRASFTGELFF
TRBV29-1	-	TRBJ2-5	CSVGQSVETQYF
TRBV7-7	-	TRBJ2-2	CASSRQPRTGELFF
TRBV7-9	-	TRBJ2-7	CASSYRDGNYEQYF
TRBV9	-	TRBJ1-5	CASSVDSNSNQPQHF
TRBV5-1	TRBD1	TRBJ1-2	CASSPSRDSAPLANYGYTF
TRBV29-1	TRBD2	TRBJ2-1	CSGGGLLGEQFF